A selection of T cell receptor beta chains follows, all from one sample in a study of cytomegalovirus exposure and HLA in healthy donors. The assay was immunoSEQ multiplex PCR, and TCRdb's table has in-frame clones only and misses some. Found here are 85,000 to 100,000 clones, under 85% of them singletons; the top ten hold less than 9.5%. The material sequenced was PBMCs. The receptors were gathered from a man aged 50 or older in good health and CMV-seropositive. The CDR3 runs from the conserved cysteine through the conserved F or W. A D gene is named only where the DNA matches it firmly. A row's size may be missing; if present it is once, few, many or a size class.

V gene,D gene,clone size,J gene,CDR3 DNA,CDR3 protein
TRBV4-3,-,-,TRBJ1-1,TGCGCCAGCAGCCAAGATTCCGGAGACAACACTGAAGCTTTCTTT,CASSQDSGDNTEAFF
TRBV6-4,TRBD2,-,TRBJ2-1,TGTGCCAGCAGCTATAGCGGGGGGGCCAACAATGAGCAGTTCTTC,CASSYSGGANNEQFF
TRBV4-1,-,-,TRBJ2-5,TGCGCCAGCAGCCAAGGTTCGGGGAGCGAGACCCAGTACTTC,CASSQGSGSETQYF
TRBV13,-,-,TRBJ1-2,TGTGCCAGCAGCCCATCAGACAGGCGTAACTATGGCTACACCTTC,CASSPSDRRNYGYTF
TRBV4-1,-,-,TRBJ1-2,TGCGCCAGCAGCCGGACGGGAGGGGAGAAAACGGGCGGCTACACCTTC,CASSRTGGEKTGGYTF
TRBV28,TRBD1,-,TRBJ1-1,TGTGCCAGCAGTTTAGGAGGCGGCAGGGGGCTCTCTGAAGCTTTCTTT,CASSLGGGRGLSEAFF
TRBV7-8,-,-,TRBJ1-1,TGTGCCAGCAGCTTAGGAACTCGGGAGACTGAAGCTTTCTTT,CASSLGTRETEAFF
TRBV19,TRBD1,few,TRBJ2-5,TGTGCCAGTAGTAGGACAGGGCTACAAGAGACCCAGTACTTC,CASSRTGLQETQYF
TRBV6-6,-,-,TRBJ1-2,TGTGCCAGCAGTTACTCTCCATTAGGGGTAGACTATGGCTACACCTTC,CASSYSPLGVDYGYTF
TRBV27,-,-,TRBJ1-4,TGTGCCAGCAGGGACGGGACATCTGAAAAACTGTTTTTT,CASRDGTSEKLFF
TRBV5-6,TRBD1,-,TRBJ2-3,TGTGCCAGCAGGCGGACAGGGACCACAGATACGCAGTATTTT,CASRRTGTTDTQYF
TRBV5-1,-,few,TRBJ2-1,TGCGCCAGCAGCTTGGTGGGACTTAGACGGAACAATGAGCAGTTCTTC,CASSLVGLRRNNEQFF
TRBV9,TRBD1,-,TRBJ1-4,TGTGCCAGCAGCGTACAGGGGGCAACTAATGAAAAACTGTTTTTT,CASSVQGATNEKLFF
TRBV19,TRBD1,-,TRBJ1-3,TGTGCCAGTAGTCGGGACAGCCGTTTTGGAAACACCATATATTTT,CASSRDSRFGNTIYF
TRBV6-5,-,-,TRBJ1-6,TGTGCCAGCAGCCTCGGGACGGGGGGGGCGGCCCTCCACTTT,CASSLGTGGAALHF
TRBV5-4,TRBD2,-,TRBJ2-5,TGTGCCAGCAGCACGACTAGCGGGGGACACCAAGAGACCCAGTACTTC,CASSTTSGGHQETQYF
TRBV27,-,-,TRBJ1-2,TGTGCCAGCAGTTTCGGGGGGAATGGCTACACCTTC,CASSFGGNGYTF
TRBV7-9,TRBD1,-,TRBJ1-1,TGTTCCAGCAGGAATCACAGGGGCGCAAACACTGAAGCTTTCTTT,CSSRNHRGANTEAFF
TRBV19,TRBD1,once,TRBJ1-5,TGTGCCAGTAGTATAGTTCAGGGGGCGGGAAATCAGCCCCAGCATTTT,CASSIVQGAGNQPQHF
TRBV6-5,TRBD1,-,TRBJ2-7,TGTGCCAGCAGTTATTTCTCGACAGGGGTAGGGGAGCAGTACTTC,CASSYFSTGVGEQYF
TRBV13,-,-,TRBJ1-2,TGTGCCAGCAATGAACGGTGGAACGGACAGAGCGCGGGCTACACCTTC,CASNERWNGQSAGYTF
TRBV11-3,TRBD2,-,TRBJ2-7,TGTGCCAGCAGCTTAGGGGGGGGAATGTACGAGCAGTACTTC,CASSLGGGMYEQYF
TRBV11-2,TRBD2,-,TRBJ2-7,TGTGCCAGCAGCTCAGCGGGGGGGCCGGTTTACGAGCAGTACTTC,CASSSAGGPVYEQYF
TRBV7-2,-,-,TRBJ1-2,TGTGCCAGCAGCTCAACGACATCGCACAAGATCTATGGCTACACCTTC,CASSSTTSHKIYGYTF
TRBV7-2,TRBD2,-,TRBJ2-2,TGTGCCAGCACCTTTACGGGGGGAACGACCGGGGAGCTGTTTTTT,CASTFTGGTTGELFF
TRBV7-7,TRBD1,-,TRBJ2-1,TGTGCCAGCAGCCGTGGGACAGCTCACAATGAGCAGTTCTTC,CASSRGTAHNEQFF
TRBV30,-,-,TRBJ2-2,TGCGCCTGGAGTATCTCAGGGCGCACCGGGGAGCTGTTTTTT,CAWSISGRTGELFF
TRBV11-2,TRBD1,-,TRBJ2-1,TGTGCCAGCAGCCCAAACAGGGGACCTGAGCAGTTCTTC,CASSPNRGPEQFF
TRBV4-1,TRBD1,once,TRBJ2-5,TGCGCCAGCAGCCAACCGGGACAGCAAGAGACCCAGTACTTC,CASSQPGQQETQYF
TRBV28,TRBD2,once,TRBJ2-1,TGTGCCGCAAGAGCGGGGGGGTTGGGGGGGTTCTTC,CAARAGGLGGFF
TRBV2,TRBD1,-,TRBJ1-5,TGTGCCAGCACCAGGGACAGGGTGGGCAATCAGCCCCAGCATTTT,CASTRDRVGNQPQHF
TRBV7-2,-,-,TRBJ1-2,TGTGCCAGCAGCTTAGATGGTCTGGTGGGGGCCTTCGCCTTC,CASSLDGLVGAFAF
TRBV5-1,TRBD1,few,TRBJ2-7,TGCGCCAGCAGCCCCGGGACAGGGGGCTACGAGCAGTACTTC,CASSPGTGGYEQYF
TRBV2,-,-,TRBJ2-7,TGTGCCAGCAGTGAAGCGATTGAGAGGTCCTACGAGCAGTACTTC,CASSEAIERSYEQYF
TRBV7-3,TRBD1,-,TRBJ1-4,TGTGCCAGCAGCTTAGGGACAGGGGGCCTGCTTTGTGAAAAACTGTTTTTT,CASSLGTGGLLCEKLFF
TRBV7-9,-,-,TRBJ2-2,TGTGCCAGCAGCTTAGGAAGGAGCACCGGGGAGCTGTTTTTT,CASSLGRSTGELFF
TRBV27,-,-,TRBJ2-3,TGTGCCAGCAGTTTTTACAGCTTATCATCAGATACGCAGTATTTT,CASSFYSLSSDTQYF
TRBV28,TRBD1,once,TRBJ1-5,TGTGCCAGCTGGGGCCGACAGGGCGATCAGCCCCAGCATTTT,CASWGRQGDQPQHF
TRBV6-1,-,-,TRBJ2-5,TGTGCCAGCAGTGAAGAGGGGCCTCAGCAGTACTTC,CASSEEGPQQYF
TRBV6-5,-,few,TRBJ1-1,TGTGCCAGCAGTTATGGGGACATGAACACTGAAGCTTTCTTT,CASSYGDMNTEAFF
TRBV15,-,once,TRBJ1-2,TGTGCCACCAGCAGAGATTCGATCAGCGGGAGGTATGGCTACCCCTTC,CATSRDSISGRYGYPF